This entry lists 30 T cell receptor beta chains sequenced from one sample in a study of T cell responses to AZD1222 COVID-19 vaccine. The table came from immunoSEQ multiplex PCR; TCRdb's copy has only in-frame clones and leaves some out. The table includes about 73,000 clones, roughly 87% detected once. Sequencing used peripheral blood, obtained 28 days after the second AZD1222 dose. These receptors all stem from an adult who received the AZD1222 COVID-19 vaccine.

The rearrangement joins TRBV15 to TRBJ2-1; D unclear. V lost 3 bases, J lost 5 bases, and 5 bases lay in between. The CDR3 sequence is 12 residues long. Germline CDR1 LNHNV, CDR2 YYDKDF (reference sequence). CDR3 in amino acids: CATSSSHNEQFF. The CDR3 bases are TGTGCCACCAGCAGCAGCCACAATGAGCAGTTCTTC.

This clone is a singleton in its sample. The chain links TRBV5-1 to TRBJ2-2; D may be TRBD2 (6 bases). In germline, CDR1 is SGHRS, CDR2 YFSETQ. V was trimmed by 6 bases and J by 0 bases, leaving 12 bases between them. The CDR3 is 15 residues long. CDR3: CASKEGQTNTGELFF. CDR3 bases: TGCGCCAGCAAGGAGGGGCAGACGAACACCGGGGAGCTGTTTTTT.

V usage is TRBV7-2 and J usage is TRBJ2-1, with TRBD2 as a possible D gene (5 bases). V was cut by 0 bases and J by 6 bases, with 6 bases left in between. There are 13 residues in the CDR3. Germline loops: CDR1 SGHTA, CDR2 FQGNSA. CDR3 residues: CASSLAGANEQFF. The CDR3 DNA reads as TGTGCCAGCAGCTTAGCGGGAGCCAATGAGCAGTTCTTC.

The genes are TRBV5-1 and TRBJ2-3, with D hard to call. Germline values: CDR1 SGHRS, CDR2 YFSETQ. CDR3 length: 14 amino acids. Trimming cost V 0 bases and J 4 bases, with 9 bases left between them. As DNA, the CDR3 is TGCGCCAGCAGCTTGGTGGCGTCGGCAGATACGCAGTATTTT. Translating it yields CASSLVASADTQYF.

The rearrangement joins TRBV19 to TRBJ2-2, with 12 bases fitting TRBD2. The CDR3 covers 16 residues. From germline, CDR1 is LNHDA and CDR2 SQIVND (reference sequence). The V segment lost 4 bases and the J segment 5 bases; nucleotides outside the gene matches: 5. The CDR3 DNA reads as TGTGCCAGTAGTACTAGCGGGGGGGCCTCAACCGGGGAGCTGTTTTTT. Protein sequence: CASSTSGGASTGELFF.

This chain joins TRBV3-1 (or the pseudogene TRBV3-2) and TRBJ1-2; D not certain. The CDR3 length is 15 residues. Between the trimmed V and J ends, which lost 3 bases and 8 bases, there was a span of 19 bases. Germline V lookup: CDR1 LGHDT, CDR2 YNNKEL (reference sequence). In DNA form, the CDR3 reads TGTGCCAGCAGCCACCTTGGGCGGTCGAGTTACGGCTACACCTTC. Residues: CASSHLGRSSYGYTF.

V gene TRBV7-9 combines with J gene TRBJ2-1, with 8 bases aligning to TRBD1. Germline V gives CDR1 SEHNR, CDR2 FQNEAQ (reference sequence). The CDR3 contains 14 residues. J was trimmed by 1 base and V by 9 bases; bases with no gene match: 5. The CDR3 region has the DNA TGTGCCAGTACGGACAGGGCGTCCTACAATGAGCAGTTCTTC. Translating gives CASTDRASYNEQFF.

The rearrangement joins TRBV5-1 to TRBJ2-3, with D possibly being TRBD2 (5 bases). The CDR3 contains 13 residues. With 0 bases removed from V and 6 bases from J, the gap between germline ends came to 8 bases. In germline, CDR1 is SGHRS, CDR2 YFSETQ. This CDR3 is CASSLARRDTQYF. As DNA, the CDR3 is TGCGCCAGCAGCTTGGCCAGGAGGGATACGCAGTATTTT.

This chain links TRBV6-6 with TRBJ2-2; the match to TRBD1 covers 9 bases. After removal of 6 bases from V and 3 bases from J, the junction contained 2 bases not matched to a gene. CDR3 length: 14 residues. In germline, CDR1 is MNHNY, CDR2 SVGAGI (reference sequence). CDR3 bases: TGTGCCAGCAGGGGACAGGGAGACACCGGGGAGCTGTTTTTT. Translation: CASRGQGDTGELFF.

The sample holds one count of this clone. The chain joins TRBV29-1 to TRBJ1-4; D may be TRBD1 (5 bases). Trimming cost V 5 bases and J 8 bases, with 9 bases left between them. CDR3 length: 11 residues. The germline gives CDR1 SQVTM, CDR2 ANQGSEA. For the CDR3, the DNA is TGCAGCGTTCCCAAGGGGGAAAAACTGTTTTTT. Translation gives CSVPKGEKLFF.

The sample holds one count of this clone. The chain is built from TRBV25-1 and TRBJ2-1, with 7 positions matching TRBD2. Per germline, CDR1 MGHDK and CDR2 SYGVNS. The CDR3 covers 15 residues. The junction had 11 bases not matched to a gene; V was cut back by 6 bases and J by 6 bases. CDR3 in amino acids: CASRGWTRGSNEQFF. The CDR3 region has the DNA TGTGCCAGCAGGGGGTGGACTAGGGGTTCCAATGAGCAGTTCTTC.

This chain uses TRBV7-9 with TRBJ1-6; TRBD1 matches at 9 bases. V shed 4 bases, J shed 7 bases, and the junction held 5 bases outside the gene matches. CDR1 and CDR2 (germline): SEHNR, FQNEAQ (reference sequence). The CDR3 is 15 amino acids. The CDR3 nucleotides are TGTGCCAGCAGCTCATCGACAGGGGGGAATTCACCCCTCCACTTT. It translates to CASSSSTGGNSPLHF.

V and J are TRBV7-8 and TRBJ2-5; D remains unclear. Germline values: CDR1 SGHVS, CDR2 FQNEAQ. The CDR3 length is 13 residues. Trimming removed 4 bases at V and 2 bases at J, with 8 bases between. For the CDR3, the DNA is TGTGCCAGCAGCTCCGGGTGGCAAGAGACCCAGTACTTC. Its protein is CASSSGWQETQYF.

The rearrangement joins TRBV5-4 to TRBJ1-2; no clear D. From germline, CDR1 is SGHNT and CDR2 YYREEE (reference sequence). V was clipped by 0 bases and J by 1 base, with 7 bases between them. The CDR3 is made up of 14 amino acids. In nucleotides, the CDR3 is TGTGCCAGCAGCTTGGACGGCCTTAACTATGGCTACACCTTC. Residues: CASSLDGLNYGYTF.

The chain carries TRBV3-1 (or the pseudogene TRBV3-2) and TRBJ2-1; D possibly uses TRBD1 or TRBD2 (6 bases each). The CDR3 loop spans 17 amino acids. The V and J ends lost 7 bases and 1 base respectively, with 20 bases between them. Germline CDR1 LGHDT, CDR2 YNNKEL (reference sequence). In nucleotides, the CDR3 is TGTGCCAGCACATTCCTGGGGGGCTCAAGGTCCTACAATGAGCAGTTCTTC. Its protein product is CASTFLGGSRSYNEQFF.

This clone came up a few times. V gene TRBV10-3 combines with J gene TRBJ2-1; TRBD2 matches 8 bases. Trimming at V came to 6 bases and at J to 10 bases, leaving 11 bases not matched to a gene. This CDR3 is 14 amino acids long. The germline CDR1 and CDR2 sequences are ENHRY and SYGVKD. CDR3 protein: CAISAAGAEVEQFF. CDR3 nucleotides: TGTGCCATCAGCGCAGCGGGAGCTGAGGTCGAGCAGTTCTTC.

This chain's CDR3 is CASTSLWASVEAFF. The CDR3 bases are TGTGCCAGCACCTCATTGTGGGCCAGCGTTGAAGCTTTCTTT. V is TRBV7-9 and J is TRBJ1-1; D is uncertain. CDR1 SEHNR and CDR2 FQNEAQ come from the germline V gene (reference sequence). CDR3 size: 14 residues. V was shortened by 7 bases and J by 7 bases, with 19 bases between the two germline ends.

In regard to this clone: This sample also contains other DNA sequences that code for the same CDR3. The V and J genes are TRBV2 and TRBJ1-5, with TRBD1 matching 10 bases. Germline V lookup: CDR1 SNHLY, CDR2 FYNNEI. The CDR3 sequence is 15 residues long. The V segment lost 3 bases and the J segment 6 bases; nucleotides outside the gene matches: 5. The CDR3, as DNA: TGTGCCAGCAGTGAGGACAGGGGGTTCGGTCAGCCCCAGCATTTT. Translation: CASSEDRGFGQPQHF.

V gene TRBV11-3 combines with J gene TRBJ2-7; 10 bases fit TRBD1. The V gene end was trimmed by 3 bases and the J gene end by 0 bases; junction bases not matched to a gene: 2. Germline assignment: CDR1 SGHNT and CDR2 YENEEA. The CDR3 runs to 15 residues. The CDR3 DNA follows: TGTGCCAGCAGCTTGGGGGACAGGGGCTCCTACGAGCAGTACGTC. This translates into CASSLGDRGSYEQYV.

The V and J genes are TRBV6-2 or TRBV6-3 and TRBJ2-4; TRBD1 aligns across 9 bases. The V and J ends lost 5 bases and 3 bases, in that order; junction bases with no gene match: 2. Germline CDR1 and CDR2: MNHEY and SVGEGT. The CDR3 has 14 residues. The CDR3 loop reads CASSRDRVKNIQYF. The CDR3 DNA is TGTGCCAGCAGTAGGGACAGGGTCAAAAACATTCAGTACTTC.

This chain connects TRBV29-1 to TRBJ2-2; possible D gene TRBD1, 5 bases. V shed 4 bases and J shed 1 base, with 10 bases lying between them. In germline, CDR1 is SQVTM, CDR2 ANQGSEA. CDR3 size: 14 residues. The CDR3, as DNA: TGCAGCGTTGCAGGGCGTTTGAACACCGGGGAGCTGTTTTTT. It is translated as CSVAGRLNTGELFF.

The chain recombines TRBV28 with TRBJ1-1; unclear D gene. CDR1 is MDHEN, CDR2 SYDVKM, per germline. V lost 3 bases, J lost 0 bases, and 14 bases lay in between. The CDR3 loop spans 16 amino acids. CDR3 region: CASSFSPRELNTEAFF. The CDR3 nucleotides read TGTGCCAGCAGTTTCAGCCCTAGAGAATTGAACACTGAAGCTTTCTTT.

The V gene is TRBV7-8, the J gene TRBJ2-3, with TRBD2 identical over 9 bases. V gave up 5 bases and J gave up 0 bases; unmatched junction bases: 9. The germline CDR1 and CDR2 sequences are SGHVS and FQNEAQ. The CDR3 has 17 amino acids. CDR3 in amino acids: CASSPQASGISTDTQYF. CDR3 nucleotide sequence: TGTGCCAGCAGCCCCCAGGCTAGCGGGATTAGCACAGATACGCAGTATTTT.

This chain joins TRBV5-1 and TRBJ1-1, with a tentative D call TRBD1 (5 bases). V was pared by 0 bases and J by 0 bases, with 15 bases between. The CDR3 sequence is 17 residues long. The germline V gene has CDR1 SGHRS and CDR2 YFSETQ. CDR3 sequence (DNA): TGCGCCAGCAGCTTGGTCGGGGCAGGGAAGATGAACACTGAAGCTTTCTTT. It is translated as CASSLVGAGKMNTEAFF.

This sequence joins TRBV14 and TRBJ2-5, with D maybe TRBD1 (5 bases). The CDR3 length is 16 residues. V dropped 3 bases and J dropped 4 bases, with 18 bases sitting between them. The germline gives CDR1 SGHDN, CDR2 FVKESK. Here the CDR3 reads CASSHATARSRETQYF. Written as DNA, the CDR3 is TGTGCCAGCAGCCACGCGACAGCCCGATCGAGAGAGACCCAGTACTTC. The full variable domain, in which reference TRBV14 and TRBJ2-5 provide the parts outside the CDR3, is EAGVTQFPSHSVIEKGQTVTLRCDPISGHDNLYWYRRVMGKEIKFLLHFVKESKQDESGMPNNRFLAERTGGTYSTLKVQPAELEDSGVYFCASSHATARSRETQYFGPGTRLLVL.

The rearrangement joins TRBV9 to TRBJ2-1; 12 positions match TRBD2. V gave up 4 bases and J gave up 4 bases; unmatched junction bases: 6. CDR1 is SGDLS, CDR2 YYNGEE, per germline. The CDR3 extends over 16 amino acids. This chain's CDR3 is CASSTSSGGAYNEQFF. CDR3 coding DNA: TGTGCCAGCAGCACTTCTAGCGGGGGGGCTTACAATGAGCAGTTCTTC.

This clone was counted only a few times. The V gene is TRBV5-1, the J gene TRBJ2-1; 14 positions agree with TRBD2. Per germline, CDR1 SGHRS and CDR2 YFSETQ. Unmatched junction bases numbered 2, after V lost 1 base and J lost 2 bases. The CDR3 consists of 17 residues. CDR3 sequence reads: CASSLLTSGRAYNEQFF. The CDR3 nucleotides read TGCGCCAGCAGCTTGCTGACTAGCGGGAGGGCCTACAATGAGCAGTTCTTC.

This clone came up a few times. V gene TRBV3-1 (or the pseudogene TRBV3-2) combines with J gene TRBJ1-5; 9 nucleotides line up with TRBD1. This CDR3 spans 14 amino acids. Germline V gene data show CDR1 as LGHDT and CDR2 as YNNKEL (reference sequence). With V trimmed by 4 bases and J by 7 bases, 5 bases remained unmatched. The CDR3 reads CASSLGQGGQPQHF. The CDR3, as DNA: TGTGCCAGCAGCCTGGGACAGGGAGGGCAGCCCCAGCATTTT.

V is TRBV19 and J is TRBJ1-5, with D unclear. The CDR3 contains 12 residues. V lost 1 base and J lost 5, with 3 bases in between. Germline CDR1 is LNHDA and CDR2 is SQIVND (reference sequence). The DNA for the CDR3 is TGTGCCAGTAGTATAGTAGATCAGCCCCAGCATTTT. The encoded protein is CASSIVDQPQHF.

The chain has TRBV5-6 and TRBJ2-7; the D is unclear. V lost 4 bases, J lost 7 bases, and 21 bases lay in between. CDR3 length: 15 residues. The germline V gene has CDR1 SGHDT and CDR2 YYEEEE. The DNA for the CDR3 is TGTGCCAGCAGCCGCGCCCTCCTGGCGGCTAAGGAGCAGTACTTC. Translation gives CASSRALLAAKEQYF. Full variable domain (remainder filled in from reference TRBV5-6 and TRBJ2-7): DAGVTQSPTHLIKTRGQQVTLRCSPKSGHDTVSWYQQALGQGPQFIFQYYEEEERQRGNFPDRFSGHQFPNYSSELNVNALLLGDSALYLCASSRALLAAKEQYFGPGTRLTVT.